One sample yielded the 26 T cell receptor beta chains listed below, sequenced in a study of blood T cell repertoires in COVID-19 (dated by TCRdb to the early 2020s). Library creation used the immunoSEQ multiplex PCR assay. Sourced from immuneACCESS, this table was stored by TCRdb with only in-frame sequences that have V and J called. A share of the clones is absent; for the studies checked, an unresolved V gene accounts for under half, and the remainder has no known explanation. This sample lists some 68,000 clones; around 83% were detected once. About 30% of the sample is taken by the ten largest. Sequencing used peripheral blood. Receptor source: a man between 65 and 85 years old with acute or convalescent COVID-19.

This chain connects TRBV30 to TRBJ1-2; 7 bases align to TRBD1. V lost 4 bases to trimming and J lost 4 bases; unmatched junction nucleotides: 12. The germline gives CDR1 GTSNPN, CDR2 SVGIG (reference sequence). The length of the CDR3 is 15 residues. The CDR3 loop reads CAWILGQTTPYGYTF. The CDR3 DNA reads as TGTGCCTGGATTCTGGGACAGACCACTCCCTATGGCTACACCTTC. The variable domain in full, completed from reference TRBV30 and TRBJ1-2, reads SQTIHQWPATLVQPVGSPLSLECTVEGTSNPNLYWYRQAAGRGLQLLFYSVGIGQISSEVPQNLSASRPQDRQFILSSKKLLLSDSGFYLCAWILGQTTPYGYTFGSGTRLTVV.

The chain combines TRBV3-1 (or the pseudogene TRBV3-2) with TRBJ2-7; TRBD2 aligns across 15 bases. V was pared by 3 bases and J by 6 bases, with 0 bases of the junction left unmatched. Germline CDR1 and CDR2: LGHDT and YNNKEL (reference sequence). This CDR3 contains 14 residues. The CDR3 DNA reads as TGTGCCAGCAGCCAGGGACTAGCGGGAGGCGAGCAGTACTTC. Translated: CASSQGLAGGEQYF.

The CDR3: CASSAKQGEADTQYF. CDR3 DNA sequence: TGTGCCAGCTCGGCAAAACAGGGTGAAGCAGATACGCAGTATTTT. The chain couples TRBV18 to TRBJ2-3; D may be TRBD1 (6 bases). This CDR3 has 15 amino acids. V lost 6 bases to trimming and J lost 4 bases, with 17 bases between them. The germline CDR1 and CDR2 sequences are KGHSH and LQKENI.

The chain joins TRBV7-2 to TRBJ1-5; D not certain. Germline CDR1 SGHTA, CDR2 FQGNSA. The CDR3 is 15 amino acids. V was pared by 2 bases and J by 3 bases, with 11 bases between. CDR3 loop: CASSLSPATNQPQHF. CDR3 DNA sequence: TGTGCCAGCAGCTTAAGTCCAGCGACCAATCAGCCCCAGCATTTT. Based on the CDR3 plus reference TRBV7-2 and TRBJ1-5, the full variable domain is GAGVSQSPSNKVTEKGKDVELRCDPISGHTALYWYRQSLGQGLEFLIYFQGNSAPDKSGLPSDRFSAERTGGSVSTLTIQRTQQEDSAVYLCASSLSPATNQPQHFGDGTRLSIL.

The chain links TRBV5-1 to TRBJ1-2; 11 bases line up with TRBD1. CDR1 and CDR2 from the germline V gene are SGHRS and YFSETQ. Trimming removed 2 bases from V and 0 bases from J; junction bases left unmatched: 9. The CDR3 loop spans 18 amino acids. In nucleotides, the CDR3 is TGCGCCAGCAGCTTCTCATTGGGACAGGGGGTATCTAACTATGGCTACACCTTC. Its translation is CASSFSLGQGVSNYGYTF.

The V gene is TRBV24-1, the J gene TRBJ2-5; 13 bases line up with TRBD2. Unmatched junction bases numbered 2, after V lost 5 bases and J lost 3 bases. The germline CDR1 and CDR2 sequences are KGHDR and SFDVKD. There are 15 residues in the CDR3. CDR3 amino acids: CATSGGTSGEETQYF. Written as DNA, the CDR3 is TGTGCCACCAGTGGAGGGACTAGCGGGGAAGAGACCCAGTACTTC.

This clone was picked up many times. The chain joins TRBV7-2 to TRBJ2-7; weak D call: TRBD1 (5 bases). CDR1 and CDR2 from the germline V gene are SGHTA and FQGNSA. V was clipped by 3 bases and J by 2 bases, with 8 bases between them. CDR3 length: 13 amino acids. In DNA form, the CDR3 reads TGTGCCAGCAGCTTGCCAGGGACCTACGAGCAGTACTTC. It is translated as CASSLPGTYEQYF.

The rearrangement joins TRBV18 to TRBJ2-1, with 8 bases that match TRBD2. V was clipped by 3 bases and J by 3 bases; unmatched bases: 7. CDR3 length: 16 amino acids. Germline CDR1 reads KGHSH; CDR2 reads LQKENI. The CDR3: CASSPLDSGIYNEQFF. The CDR3 DNA sequence: TGTGCCAGCTCACCCCTGGATAGCGGGATCTACAATGAGCAGTTCTTC.

In this sample, this clone turned up many times. The chain employs TRBV7-3 and TRBJ2-3, with 11 bases matching TRBD1. This CDR3 has 15 residues. V was pared by 5 bases and J by 5 bases, with 6 bases of the junction left unmatched. From germline, CDR1 is SGHTA and CDR2 FQGTGA. This CDR3 reads CASSPVGTGGDTQYF. The DNA of the CDR3 is TGTGCCAGCAGCCCCGTGGGGACAGGGGGAGATACGCAGTATTTT.

The V gene is TRBV11-2, the J gene TRBJ1-4; TRBD1 might be the D (5 bases). Germline V gene lookup returns CDR1 SGHAT and CDR2 FQNNGV. There are 15 residues in the CDR3. V gave up 4 bases and J gave up 3 bases, with 12 bases separating them. CDR3 sequence reads: CASSSGRGANEKLFF. CDR3 DNA sequence: TGTGCCAGCAGCTCCGGGCGGGGGGCTAATGAAAAACTGTTTTTT.

The V and J genes are TRBV28 and TRBJ1-1, with no clear D. The CDR3 length is 13 residues. Trimming took off 3 bases at V and 7 bases at J, with 12 bases between the two ends. Germline CDR1 and CDR2: MDHEN and SYDVKM. CDR3 bases: TGTGCCAGCAGTTTCGGAGGGCGTATTGAAGCTTTCTTT. Translation: CASSFGGRIEAFF. Based on the CDR3 plus reference TRBV28 and TRBJ1-1, the full variable domain is DVKVTQSSRYLVKRTGEKVFLECVQDMDHENMFWYRQDPGLGLRLIYFSYDVKMKEKGDIPEGYSVSREKKERFSLILESASTNQTSMYLCASSFGGRIEAFFGQGTRLTVV.

The V gene is TRBV23-1, the J gene TRBJ2-4; D ambiguous. TRBV23-1 has ORF status, its function being uncertain. With 3 bases removed from V and 2 bases from J, the gap between germline ends came to 11 bases. This CDR3 has 15 amino acids. CDR3 residues: CASSHRVPPKNIQYF. The CDR3 nucleotides are TGCGCCAGCAGTCATCGGGTACCCCCCAAAAACATTCAGTACTTC.

V and J are TRBV28 and TRBJ2-6; possible D gene TRBD2, 7 bases. The germline CDR1 and CDR2 sequences are MDHEN and SYDVKM. The V end lost 6 bases, the J end lost 2 bases, and 14 bases lay between the germline ends. The CDR3 spans 16 residues. This CDR3 is CASRAGAATGANVLTF. DNA of the CDR3: TGTGCCAGCAGGGCGGGGGCGGCCACTGGGGCCAACGTCCTGACTTTC.

This clone came up a few times. The rearrangement uses TRBV2 and TRBJ1-5; no clear D gene. The germline V gene has CDR1 SNHLY and CDR2 FYNNEI. There are 15 residues in the CDR3. The V end was cut by 0 bases, the J end by 7 bases, with 13 bases between. The CDR3 coding sequence is TGTGCCAGCAGTGAAGCGCCTTACCGGGGACAGCCCCAGCATTTT. Encoded protein: CASSEAPYRGQPQHF.

This chain links TRBV25-1 with TRBJ2-7; D is perhaps TRBD2 (5 bases). The germline V gene encodes CDR1 MGHDK and CDR2 SYGVNS. V dropped 5 bases and J dropped 2 bases, with 13 bases sitting between them. There are 14 residues in the CDR3. CDR3 bases: TGTGCCAGCAGTCCTCGGACTGGCACCTACGAGCAGTACTTC. It codes for CASSPRTGTYEQYF.

This chain joins TRBV5-6 and TRBJ2-5; 10 positions agree with TRBD2. The CDR3 runs 16 residues. The V and J ends lost 4 bases and 1 base, in that order; junction bases with no gene match: 7. CDR1 is SGHDT, CDR2 YYEEEE, per germline. The CDR3 region has the DNA TGTGCCAGCAGCCCGGGTAGCGGGAGGCCCCAAGAGACCCAGTACTTC. It specifies CASSPGSGRPQETQYF.

The chain couples TRBV7-2 to TRBJ2-5; TRBD2 is a possible D gene (5 bases). The V end was cut by 1 base, the J end by 0 bases, with 9 bases between. Germline V CDR1 and CDR2: SGHTA, FQGNSA. The CDR3 is 15 residues long. This chain's CDR3 is CASSLGLAYQETQYF. The CDR3 DNA is TGTGCCAGCAGCTTAGGGCTAGCCTACCAAGAGACCCAGTACTTC.

The V call is TRBV30, the J call TRBJ2-1; 14 positions match TRBD2. The CDR3 sequence is 17 residues long. CDR1 is GTSNPN and CDR2 is SVGIG in the germline V gene (reference sequence). V lost 2 bases to trimming and J lost 7 bases; unmatched junction nucleotides: 10. This chain's CDR3 is CAWSQTSGRGVWNEQFF. The DNA of the CDR3 is TGTGCCTGGAGTCAGACTAGCGGGAGGGGTGTCTGGAATGAGCAGTTCTTC. Full variable domain (remainder filled in from reference TRBV30 and TRBJ2-1): SQTIHQWPATLVQPVGSPLSLECTVEGTSNPNLYWYRQAAGRGLQLLFYSVGIGQISSEVPQNLSASRPQDRQFILSSKKLLLSDSGFYLCAWSQTSGRGVWNEQFFGPGTRLTVL.

This clone was detected only once. The V gene is TRBV28, the J gene TRBJ1-4; D is unresolved. The CDR3 contains 15 residues. The germline V gene encodes CDR1 MDHEN and CDR2 SYDVKM. Trimming removed 2 bases from V and 7 bases from J, with 14 bases in between. CDR3 protein: CASSLDTGDPEKLFF. The CDR3 region has the DNA TGTGCCAGCAGTTTAGACACTGGTGACCCTGAAAAACTGTTTTTT.

The CDR3 sequence: CASSLTYRGQGVTEAFF. CDR3 sequence (DNA): TGCGCCAGCAGCTTGACCTACAGGGGGCAGGGGGTCACTGAAGCTTTCTTT. This sequence joins TRBV5-1 and TRBJ1-1; 9 positions match TRBD1. J lost 4 bases, V lost 1 base, and 11 bases had no gene match. The length of the CDR3 is 17 residues. CDR1 and CDR2 from the germline V gene are SGHRS and YFSETQ.

This chain connects TRBV15 to TRBJ2-3, with TRBD2 identical over 13 bases. CDR1 LNHNV and CDR2 YYDKDF come from the germline V gene (reference sequence). This CDR3 spans 17 amino acids. V gave up 0 bases and J gave up 9 bases; unmatched junction bases: 9. Here the CDR3 DNA reads TGTGCCACCAGCAGAGATGGAACTAGCGGGAGGGCCAGAACGCAGTATTTT. Its protein is CATSRDGTSGRARTQYF.

This chain connects TRBV28 to TRBJ1-6; 7 bases map to TRBD1. Germline CDR1 is MDHEN and CDR2 is SYDVKM. V was clipped by 5 bases and J by 5 bases; unmatched bases: 6. The CDR3 is 15 residues long. Written as DNA, the CDR3 is TGTGCCAGCAGTAGGACCGGGACAGATAATTCACCCCTCCACTTT. It encodes CASSRTGTDNSPLHF.

The J gene is TRBJ1-1, the V gene TRBV19, with 10 bases fitting TRBD1. Germline assignment: CDR1 LNHDA and CDR2 SQIVND (reference sequence). The CDR3 length is 16 residues. V dropped 7 bases and J dropped 5; count of bases not matched to a gene: 13. In DNA, the CDR3 is TGTGCCAGTAATCCCCGGGACAGGGGCCGGTGGACTGAAGCTTTCTTT. Protein: CASNPRDRGRWTEAFF.

The chain employs TRBV9 and TRBJ2-3; tentative D call: TRBD2 (5 bases). The V end lost 3 bases, the J end lost 2 bases, and 16 bases lay between the germline ends. This CDR3 contains 16 residues. CDR1 SGDLS and CDR2 YYNGEE come from the germline V gene. Here the CDR3 reads CASSGTPGKDTDTQYF. For the CDR3, the DNA is TGTGCCAGCAGCGGTACGCCGGGAAAAGACACAGATACGCAGTATTTT.

This chain connects TRBV7-8 to TRBJ1-1; TRBD1 is a possible D gene (6 bases). V dropped 6 bases and J dropped 7 bases, with 21 bases sitting between them. The germline V gene encodes CDR1 SGHVS and CDR2 FQNEAQ. CDR3 length: 15 residues. The CDR3 sequence: CASSSGRGPEDEAFF. The CDR3, as DNA: TGTGCCAGCAGTTCAGGCAGGGGCCCAGAGGATGAAGCTTTCTTT.

CDR3 amino acids: CASGYYRGDTEAFF. The CDR3 nucleotides are TGTGCCAGCGGATACTACAGGGGTGACACTGAAGCTTTCTTT. The gene calls are TRBV7-2 and TRBJ1-1; 7 nucleotides align to TRBD1. V lost 8 bases and J lost 3; bases outside the gene matches: 9. From germline, CDR1 is SGHTA and CDR2 FQGNSA. The CDR3 has 14 residues.